These 3 T cell receptor beta chains were all obtained from the same sample, sequenced in a study of molecular identifiers for immune sequencing clone quantification. TCRdb re-derived calls from the PCR reads in MiXCR, one entry per CDR3 protein. Among under 600,000 distinct CDR3 sequences listed, around 21% were seen once. The sample consisted of naive CD8+ T cells from blood, with Jurkat cell RNA spiked in. The subset here: FACS-sorted CD8+CD4-CCR7+CD45RA+ naive T cells. The source of these receptors is a human donor in good health. Some libraries in this study had Jurkat cell RNA spiked in.

This chain links TRBV20-1 with TRBJ1-2; no clear D. The CDR3 consists of 15 residues. In germline, CDR1 is DFQATT, CDR2 SNEGSKA (reference sequence). Trimming took off 7 bases at V and 3 bases at J, with 21 bases between the two ends. The CDR3: CSVPSKVGGDYGYTF. As DNA, the CDR3 is TGCAGTGTCCCCTCGAAAGTTGGAGGTGACTATGGCTACACCTTC.

This clonotype was counted ten times or more. CDR3 coding DNA: TGCGCCAGCAGCCAAGAAACTAGCGGGGGACATGAGCAGTTCTTC. This gives the protein CASSQETSGGHEQFF. V is TRBV4-1 and J is TRBJ2-1; the match to TRBD2 covers 11 bases. This CDR3 contains 15 residues. V dropped 0 bases and J dropped 8; count of bases not matched to a gene: 3. Germline CDR1 and CDR2: MGHRA and YSYEKL.

This clonotype was recorded a few times. J is TRBJ2-5 and V is TRBV4-3; D gene uncertain. CDR3 length: 15 residues. Germline V gene lookup returns CDR1 LGHNA and CDR2 YSLEER. V shed 0 bases and J shed 0 bases, with 8 bases lying between them. The CDR3 protein is CASSQDRGYQETQYF. CDR3 sequence (DNA): TGCGCCAGCAGCCAAGATAGAGGCTACCAAGAGACCCAGTACTTC.